These T cell receptor beta chains were read from a single sample in a study of blood T cell repertoires in COVID-19. Here immunoSEQ multiplex PCR was the method, and the copy in TCRdb shows in-frame clones only, minus some. Of 62,000 or so clones detected, 65% to 90% appear once; the ten largest clones hold around 1.4%. The sample comprised peripheral blood. These receptor sequences come from a woman aged 55 to 70 with acute or convalescent COVID-19. CDR3s include the opening cysteine and the closing phenylalanine or tryptophan. The D gene is left open where the match is weak. Clone size appears in some rows only: once, few, many, or a class for an expanded clone.

size	V	D	J	CDR3	DNA
.	TRBV7-9	.	TRBJ1-2	CASSLVVEGKYGYTF	TGTGCCAGCAGCTTAGTGGTGGAGGGGAAGTATGGCTACACCTTC
once	TRBV6-5	.	TRBJ1-1	CASSHAEAGTEAFF	TGTGCCAGCAGTCACGCGGAGGCGGGCACTGAAGCTTTCTTT
.	TRBV2	.	TRBJ1-6	CASGPDSYNSPLHF	TGTGCCAGCGGGCCTGACTCCTATAATTCACCCCTCCACTTT
.	TRBV29-1	.	TRBJ1-2	CSVVSGDYGYTF	TGCAGCGTTGTATCAGGGGACTATGGCTACACCTTC
.	TRBV30	.	TRBJ1-1	CAWSPTVNTEAFF	TGTGCCTGGAGCCCGACAGTGAACACTGAAGCTTTCTTT
.	TRBV2	TRBD1	TRBJ2-7	CASSEQGESYEQYF	TGTGCCAGCAGTGAGCAGGGGGAGTCCTACGAGCAGTACTTC
.	TRBV5-6	TRBD1	TRBJ2-7	CASSLPHGTGQYEQYF	TGTGCCAGCAGCCTCCCCCACGGGACAGGGCAATACGAGCAGTACTTC
.	TRBV27	.	TRBJ1-5	CASSRPGSQPQHF	TGTGCCAGCAGCCGACCGGGTAGTCAGCCCCAGCATTTT
few	TRBV30	.	TRBJ2-7	CAYLGSSDEQYF	TGTGCCTACCTGGGGAGTAGCGACGAGCAGTACTTC
.	TRBV12-3/TRBV12-4	TRBD1	TRBJ1-2	CASSRGQADGYTF	TGTGCCAGCAGCCGAGGACAGGCCGACGGCTACACCTTC
.	TRBV7-9	TRBD2	TRBJ2-1	CASSPGLARGSGNEQFF	TGTGCCAGCAGCCCGGGACTAGCCAGGGGGTCGGGCAATGAGCAGTTCTTC
.	TRBV18	TRBD1	TRBJ2-2	CASSPVRDSYFVGELFF	TGTGCCAGCTCACCTGTCCGGGACAGCTATTTTGTCGGGGAGCTGTTTTTT
.	TRBV30	TRBD1	TRBJ2-7	CAWSEVGTGYDEQYF	TGTGCCTGGAGTGAGGTTGGGACAGGTTATGACGAGCAGTACTTC
.	TRBV24-1	TRBD2	TRBJ2-3	CATSDSLAGGRDTQYF	TGTGCCACCAGTGATTCACTAGCGGGGGGGAGAGATACGCAGTATTTT
.	TRBV18	.	TRBJ1-4	CASSPGSLAANEKLFF	TGTGCCAGCTCACCAGGGAGCTTAGCAGCTAATGAAAAACTGTTTTTT
.	TRBV7-9	.	TRBJ1-1	CASSRREGLTEAFF	TGTGCCAGCAGCCGGAGGGAGGGGCTCACTGAAGCTTTCTTT
.	TRBV14	.	TRBJ2-3	CASSQVGHPRTDTQYF	TGTGCCAGCAGCCAAGTAGGCCATCCTAGGACAGATACGCAGTATTTT
.	TRBV29-1	TRBD1	TRBJ1-1	CSVRGGTALNTEAFF	TGCAGCGTCCGTGGGGGGACAGCCCTGAACACTGAAGCTTTCTTT